The entry below gives a single TCR beta chain sequence along with its context. The data were taken from a study of T-cell memory formation after mild COVID-19. TCRdb reprocessed the 5' RACE reads via MiXCR and lists one record per CDR3 protein. Among 350,000 to 500,000 distinct CDR3 sequences listed, about 20% were seen once. V shed 4 bases and J shed 8 bases, with 15 bases lying between them. The length of the CDR3 is 14 residues. Germline V lookup: CDR1 SGHTA, CDR2 FQGNSA. The receptor was isolated from a man younger than 35 who had mild COVID-19 (a few samples of this study predate the infection). Cell type and time point are not known. This chain uses TRBV7-2 with TRBJ2-1; no clear D. Sequencing was done on a sample of PBMCs or a T cell subset sorted from them (not recorded which). CDR3 region: CASSSWVVSDEQFF. As DNA, the CDR3 is TGTGCCAGCAGCTCGTGGGTGGTTTCGGATGAGCAGTTCTTC. The entire variable domain, with the rest obtained from reference TRBV7-2 and TRBJ2-1, is as follows: GAGVSQSPSNKVTEKGKDVELRCDPISGHTALYWYRQSLGQGLEFLIYFQGNSAPDKSGLPSDRFSAERTGGSVSTLTIQRTQQEDSAVYLCASSSWVVSDEQFFGPGTRLTVL.